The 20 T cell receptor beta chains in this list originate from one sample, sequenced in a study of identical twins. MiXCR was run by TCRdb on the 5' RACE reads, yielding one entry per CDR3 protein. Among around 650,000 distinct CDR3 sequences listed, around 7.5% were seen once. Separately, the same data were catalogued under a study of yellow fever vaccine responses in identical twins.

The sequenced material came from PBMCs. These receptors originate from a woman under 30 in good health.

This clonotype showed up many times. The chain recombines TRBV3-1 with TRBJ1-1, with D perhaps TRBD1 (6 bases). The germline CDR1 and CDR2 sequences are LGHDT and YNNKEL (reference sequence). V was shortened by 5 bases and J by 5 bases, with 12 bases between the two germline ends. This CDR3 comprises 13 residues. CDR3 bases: TGTGCCAGCAGCGTAGGGGGTTTAACTGAAGCTTTCTTT. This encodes CASSVGGLTEAFF.

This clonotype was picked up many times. The CDR3 DNA is TGCGCCAGCAGCCAAGATCTAATGGGGGCCACCAAAAACATTCAGTACTTC. Amino acid sequence: CASSQDLMGATKNIQYF. V is TRBV4-1 and J is TRBJ2-4; weak D call: TRBD1 (6 bases). This CDR3 has 17 residues. Per the germline V gene, CDR1 is MGHRA and CDR2 is YSYEKL. Trimming pared 0 bases from V and 2 bases from J, leaving 14 bases between.

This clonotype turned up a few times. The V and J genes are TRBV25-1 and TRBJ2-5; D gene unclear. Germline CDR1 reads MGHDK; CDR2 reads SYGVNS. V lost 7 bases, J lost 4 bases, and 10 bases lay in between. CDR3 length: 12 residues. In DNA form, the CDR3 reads TGTGCCAGCACCAAGCAACGAGAGACCCAGTACTTC. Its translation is CASTKQRETQYF. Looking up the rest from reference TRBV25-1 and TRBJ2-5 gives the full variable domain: EADIYQTPRYLVIGTGKKITLECSQTMGHDKMYWYQQDPGMELHLIHYSYGVNSTEKGDLSSESTVSRIRTEHFPLTLESARPSHTSQYLCASTKQRETQYFGPGTRLLVL.

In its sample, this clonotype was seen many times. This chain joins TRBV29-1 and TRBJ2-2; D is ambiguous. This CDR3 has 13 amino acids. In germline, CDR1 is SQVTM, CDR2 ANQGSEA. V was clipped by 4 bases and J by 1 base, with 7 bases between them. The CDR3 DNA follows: TGCAGCGTTGGGCCGAGGAACACCGGGGAGCTGTTTTTT. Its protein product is CSVGPRNTGELFF.

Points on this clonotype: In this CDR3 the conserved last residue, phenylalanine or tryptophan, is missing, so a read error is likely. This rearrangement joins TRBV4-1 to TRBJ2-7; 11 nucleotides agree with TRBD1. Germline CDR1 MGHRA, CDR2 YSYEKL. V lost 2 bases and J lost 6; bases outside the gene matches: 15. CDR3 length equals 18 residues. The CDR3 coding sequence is TGCGCCAGCAGCCAACAACCTTGGACAGGGGGCGTAGTATCCGAGCAGTACTTA. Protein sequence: CASSQQPWTGGVVSEQYL.

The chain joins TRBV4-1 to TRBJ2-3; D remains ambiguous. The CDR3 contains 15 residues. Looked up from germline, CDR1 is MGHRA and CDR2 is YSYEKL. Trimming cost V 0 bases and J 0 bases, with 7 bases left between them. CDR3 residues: CASSQEWVSTDTQYF. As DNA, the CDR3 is TGCGCCAGCAGCCAAGAATGGGTTAGCACAGATACGCAGTATTTT.

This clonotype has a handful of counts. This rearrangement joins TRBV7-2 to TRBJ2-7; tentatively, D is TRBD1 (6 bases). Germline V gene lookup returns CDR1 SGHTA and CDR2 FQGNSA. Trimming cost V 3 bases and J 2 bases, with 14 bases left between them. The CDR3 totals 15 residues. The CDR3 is CASSLDSRNTYEQYV. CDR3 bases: TGTGCCAGCAGCTTGGACAGCCGAAACACCTACGAGCAGTACGTC.

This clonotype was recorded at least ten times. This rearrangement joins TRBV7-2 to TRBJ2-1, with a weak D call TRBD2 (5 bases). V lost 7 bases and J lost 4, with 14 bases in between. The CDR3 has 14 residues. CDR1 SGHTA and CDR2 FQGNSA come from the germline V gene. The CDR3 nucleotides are TGTGCCAGCACCCGTACGGGGTCATACAATGAGCAGTTCTTC. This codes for CASTRTGSYNEQFF.

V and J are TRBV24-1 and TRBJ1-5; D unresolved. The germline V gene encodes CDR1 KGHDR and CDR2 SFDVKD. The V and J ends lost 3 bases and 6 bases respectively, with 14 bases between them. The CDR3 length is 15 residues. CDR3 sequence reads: CATSDTWGSTQPQHF. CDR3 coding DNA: TGTGCCACCAGTGATACGTGGGGTTCCACTCAGCCCCAGCATTTT.

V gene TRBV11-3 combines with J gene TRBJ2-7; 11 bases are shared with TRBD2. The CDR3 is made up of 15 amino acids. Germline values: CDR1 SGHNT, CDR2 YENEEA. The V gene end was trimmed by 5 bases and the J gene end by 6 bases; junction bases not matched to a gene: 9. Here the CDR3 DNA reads TGTGCCAGCAGCCCTCAACTAGCGGGAGATGGCGAGCAGTACTTC. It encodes CASSPQLAGDGEQYF.

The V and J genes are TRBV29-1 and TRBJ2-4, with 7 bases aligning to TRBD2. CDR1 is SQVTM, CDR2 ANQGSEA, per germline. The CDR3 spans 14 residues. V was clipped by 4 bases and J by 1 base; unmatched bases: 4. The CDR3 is CSVGREGAKNIQYF. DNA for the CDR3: TGCAGCGTTGGCAGGGAGGGGGCCAAAAACATTCAGTACTTC.

The CDR3: CASSWGENEQFF. The CDR3 nucleotides read TGTGCCAGCAGTTGGGGAGAAAATGAGCAGTTCTTC. The V gene is TRBV12-3 or TRBV12-4, the J gene TRBJ2-1; TRBD2 is a possible D gene (5 bases). Between the trimmed V and J ends, which lost 4 bases and 7 bases, there was a span of 8 bases. The CDR3 sequence is 12 residues long.

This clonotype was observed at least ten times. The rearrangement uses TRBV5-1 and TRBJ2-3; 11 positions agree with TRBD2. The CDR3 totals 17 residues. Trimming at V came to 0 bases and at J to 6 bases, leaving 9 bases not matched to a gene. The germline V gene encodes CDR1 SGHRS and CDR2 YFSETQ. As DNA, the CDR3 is TGCGCCAGCAGCTTGGCCCCTAGCGGGGGGTCCCCGGATACGCAGTATTTT. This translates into CASSLAPSGGSPDTQYF.

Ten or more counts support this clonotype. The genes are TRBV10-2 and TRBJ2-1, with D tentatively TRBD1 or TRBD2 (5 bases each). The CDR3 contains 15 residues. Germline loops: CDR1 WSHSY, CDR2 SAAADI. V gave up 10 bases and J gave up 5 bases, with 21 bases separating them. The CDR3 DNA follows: TGCGCCACCGCCTTCGCAGGGACCCCCGACAATGAGCAGTTCTTC. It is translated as CATAFAGTPDNEQFF.

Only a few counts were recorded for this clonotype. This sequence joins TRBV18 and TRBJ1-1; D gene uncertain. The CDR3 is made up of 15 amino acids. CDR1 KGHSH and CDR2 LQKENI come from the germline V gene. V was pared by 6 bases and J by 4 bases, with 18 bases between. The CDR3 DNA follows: TGTGCCAGCTCCCCCCCAAATCGGGGAGGCACTGAAGCTTTCTTT. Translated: CASSPPNRGGTEAFF. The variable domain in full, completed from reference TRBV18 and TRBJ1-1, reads NAGVMQNPRHLVRRRGQEARLRCSPMKGHSHVYWYRQLPEEGLKFMVYLQKENIIDESGMPKERFSAEFPKEGPSILRIQQVVRGDSAAYFCASSPPNRGGTEAFFGQGTRLTVV.

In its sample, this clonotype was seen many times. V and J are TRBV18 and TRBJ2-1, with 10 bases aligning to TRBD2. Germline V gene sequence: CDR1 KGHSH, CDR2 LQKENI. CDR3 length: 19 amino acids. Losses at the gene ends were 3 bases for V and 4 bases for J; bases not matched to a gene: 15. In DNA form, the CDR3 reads TGTGCCAGCTCACCCCGCCAGGCAGCGGGAGGGAACATTTACAATGAGCAGTTCTTC. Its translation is CASSPRQAAGGNIYNEQFF.

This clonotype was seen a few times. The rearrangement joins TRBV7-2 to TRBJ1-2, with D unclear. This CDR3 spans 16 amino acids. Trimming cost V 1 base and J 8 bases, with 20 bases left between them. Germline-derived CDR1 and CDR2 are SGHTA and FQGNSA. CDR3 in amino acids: CASSLVAGTAYVGYTF. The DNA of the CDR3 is TGTGCCAGCAGCTTAGTGGCAGGAACCGCCTATGTAGGCTACACCTTC.

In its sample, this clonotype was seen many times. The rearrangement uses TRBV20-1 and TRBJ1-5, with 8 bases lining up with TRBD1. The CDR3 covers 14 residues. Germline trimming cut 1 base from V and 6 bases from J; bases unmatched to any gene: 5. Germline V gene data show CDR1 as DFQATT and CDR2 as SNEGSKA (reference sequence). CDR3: CSARGRTGPQPQHF. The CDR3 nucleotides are TGCAGTGCTAGAGGCCGGACAGGGCCTCAGCCCCAGCATTTT.

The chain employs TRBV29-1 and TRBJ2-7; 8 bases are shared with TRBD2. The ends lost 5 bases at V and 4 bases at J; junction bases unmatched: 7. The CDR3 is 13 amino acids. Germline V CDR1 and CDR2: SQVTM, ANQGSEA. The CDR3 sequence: CSVFLTSEYEQYF. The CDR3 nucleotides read TGCAGCGTTTTTTTGACTAGCGAGTACGAGCAGTACTTC.

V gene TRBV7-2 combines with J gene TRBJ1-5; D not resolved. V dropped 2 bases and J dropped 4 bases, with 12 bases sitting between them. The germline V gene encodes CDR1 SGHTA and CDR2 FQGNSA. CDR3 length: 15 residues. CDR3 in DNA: TGTGCCAGCAGCTTATCGGTGGAAGTTAATCAGCCCCAGCATTTT. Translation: CASSLSVEVNQPQHF.